Described below is a single TCR beta chain sequence and its context. Its antigen is as yet unknown. The sample is drawn from a study of cytomegalovirus exposure and HLA in healthy donors. A multiplex PCR was run with 60 Vbeta primers and 13 Jbeta primers. The repertoire was sequenced with immunoSEQ multiplex PCR; TCRdb's copy has only in-frame clones and lacks some. The repertoire holds some 90,000 clones, with roughly 80% as singletons. The CDR3 has 17 amino acids. The study, taken as a whole, reports: A later analysis showed that HLA-associated TCR beta chains had undergone more clonal expansion than equally common others. A later analysis linked a missense variant in DCLRE1C to the trimming of TCR beta V and J genes.

The clonotype was recovered from a boy between 10 and 17 years old in good health and CMV-seronegative. The sequenced sample was PBMCs. The chain links TRBV1 to TRBJ2-5; the D segment call TRBD2 is taken from the table without a DNA check. TRBV1 is a recognized pseudogene. CDR3 residues: CTSSQEYWRGAKETQYF. The CDR3 DNA follows: TGCACCAGCAGCCAAGAATACTGGCGGGGGGCGAAAGAGACCCAGTACTTC.